The rows below give T cell receptor beta chains drawn from one sample of a study of blood T cells in healthy people across ages. TCRdb ran MiXCR on the 5' RACE reads and lists one entry per CDR3 protein. This table holds about a million distinct CDR3 sequences, around 54% found once. What was sequenced was blood. The receptors were gathered from a woman aged 55-69 years in good health. The CDR3 runs from the conserved cysteine through the conserved F or W. The D gene is left open where the match is weak. Expanded clones are given a class, and other clones once, few, many or no size at all.

D: -; V: TRBV5-1; size: -; J: TRBJ1-2; CDR3: CASSPVGDYGYTF; DNA: TGCGCCAGCAGCCCAGTAGGGGACTATGGCTACACCTTC
D: -; V: TRBV12-3/TRBV12-4; size: -; J: TRBJ2-3; CDR3: CASSLGALRDTQYF; DNA: TGTGCCAGCAGTTTGGGGGCGTTAAGAGATACGCAGTATTTT
D: TRBD2; V: TRBV20-1; size: -; J: TRBJ2-3; CDR3: CSASMGEGHPNTDTQYF; DNA: TGCAGTGCTAGTATGGGGGAGGGCCATCCTAACACAGATACGCAGTATTTT
D: TRBD2; V: TRBV5-1; size: -; J: TRBJ2-1; CDR3: CASSLSTSGTNEQFF; DNA: TGCGCCAGCAGCTTGTCGACTAGCGGGACCAATGAGCAGTTCTTC
D: -; V: TRBV11-2; size: once; J: TRBJ2-1; CDR3: CASSVDGHSYNEQFF; DNA: TGTGCCAGCAGCGTTGACGGTCACTCCTACAATGAGCAGTTCTTC
D: -; V: TRBV27; size: few; J: TRBJ1-1; CDR3: CASREGALNTEAFF; DNA: TGTGCCAGCCGAGAAGGGGCGTTGAACACTGAAGCTTTCTTT
D: -; V: TRBV3-1; size: -; J: TRBJ2-6; CDR3: CASSRDASGANVLTF; DNA: TGTGCCAGCAGCCGGGATGCCTCTGGGGCCAACGTCCTGACTTTC
D: -; V: TRBV4-1; size: few; J: TRBJ2-7; CDR3: CASSQLPAGSSYEQYF; DNA: TGCGCCAGCAGCCAACTACCTGCGGGGTCCTCCTACGAGCAGTACTTC
D: -; V: TRBV6-4; size: -; J: TRBJ2-1; CDR3: CASSVGIVNEQFF; DNA: TGTGCCAGCAGTGTCGGTATCGTGAATGAGCAGTTCTTC
D: -; V: TRBV12-3/TRBV12-4; size: -; J: TRBJ1-5; CDR3: CASSFGVGNQPQHF; DNA: TGTGCCAGCAGTTTTGGGGTTGGCAATCAGCCCCAGCATTTT
D: -; V: TRBV2; size: -; J: TRBJ2-7; CDR3: CASSEPHSYEQYF; DNA: TGTGCCAGCAGTGAACCCCACTCCTACGAGCAGTACTTC
D: -; V: TRBV7-3; size: -; J: TRBJ2-7; CDR3: CASSPDPGAYEQYF; DNA: TGTGCCAGCAGCCCCGATCCAGGAGCCTACGAGCAGTACTTC
D: -; V: TRBV20-1; size: -; J: TRBJ2-7; CDR3: CSARVRGSYEQYF; DNA: TGCAGTGCTAGAGTTCGAGGCAGCTACGAGCAGTACTTC
D: TRBD2; V: TRBV29-1; size: -; J: TRBJ2-1; CDR3: CSVTTSGNNEQFF; DNA: TGCAGCGTTACGACTAGCGGAAACAATGAGCAGTTCTTC
D: -; V: TRBV20-1; size: few; J: TRBJ2-1; CDR3: CSARPGPSYNEQFF; DNA: TGCAGTGCTAGGCCGGGACCCTCCTACAATGAGCAGTTCTTC
D: -; V: TRBV20-1; size: -; J: TRBJ2-7; CDR3: CSARGRARGSYEQYF; DNA: TGCAGTGCTAGAGGAAGGGCTAGAGGCTCCTACGAGCAGTACTTC
D: TRBD2; V: TRBV20-1; size: few; J: TRBJ2-5; CDR3: CSAIASGERETQYF; DNA: TGCAGTGCTATCGCTAGCGGAGAAAGAGAGACCCAGTACTTC
D: TRBD2; V: TRBV7-2; size: -; J: TRBJ2-7; CDR3: CASSLPAGGGDQYF; DNA: TGTGCCAGCAGCCTCCCAGCGGGAGGGGGTGACCAGTACTTC
D: -; V: TRBV2; size: -; J: TRBJ2-6; CDR3: CASSEEGTIFSSGANVLTF; DNA: TGTGCCAGCAGTGAGGAGGGTACTATCTTTAGCTCTGGGGCCAACGTCCTGACTTTC
D: -; V: TRBV6-5; size: -; J: TRBJ1-4; CDR3: CASSYSSNSKTNEKLFF; DNA: TGTGCCAGCAGTTACTCGAGTAATAGCAAAACTAATGAAAAACTGTTTTTT
D: -; V: TRBV25-1; size: -; J: TRBJ2-3; CDR3: CASSELQRAGGTDTQYF; DNA: TGTGCCAGCAGTGAATTGCAACGGGCAGGTGGCACAGATACGCAGTATTTT
D: TRBD1; V: TRBV12-3/TRBV12-4; size: -; J: TRBJ2-6; CDR3: CASTLQGYGGANVLTF; DNA: TGTGCCAGCACCCTACAGGGGTACGGTGGGGCCAACGTCCTGACTTTC
D: TRBD2; V: TRBV20-1; size: few; J: TRBJ2-7; CDR3: CSARAALGLASYEQYF; DNA: TGCAGTGCTAGAGCTGCCCTAGGACTAGCGAGCTACGAGCAGTACTTC
D: -; V: TRBV4-2; size: -; J: TRBJ2-7; CDR3: CASSLYSPGYEQYF; DNA: TGTGCCAGCAGCCTTTACAGCCCCGGTTACGAGCAGTACTTC
D: -; V: TRBV24-1; size: -; J: TRBJ2-1; CDR3: CATSDSFAGLGNEQFF; DNA: TGTGCCACCAGTGACTCCTTCGCGGGACTCGGGAATGAGCAGTTCTTC
D: TRBD2; V: TRBV5-1; size: -; J: TRBJ2-2; CDR3: CASSPALAGMAGELFF; DNA: TGCGCCAGCAGCCCGGCCCTAGCGGGAATGGCCGGGGAGCTGTTTTTT
D: -; V: TRBV20-1; size: -; J: TRBJ2-2; CDR3: CSASPGRELFF; DNA: TGCAGTGCTAGCCCGGGCAGGGAGCTGTTTTTT
D: -; V: TRBV28; size: -; J: TRBJ2-3; CDR3: CASRFGARTQYF; DNA: TGTGCCAGCAGATTCGGGGCCCGCACGCAGTATTTT
D: TRBD2; V: TRBV28; size: -; J: TRBJ2-1; CDR3: CASPKSLAGDRDEQFF; DNA: TGTGCCAGCCCGAAATCCCTAGCGGGAGATAGGGATGAGCAGTTCTTC